This passage covers 19 T cell receptor beta chains from one sample sequenced in a study of identifying expanded T cells in peripheral blood. Only in-frame clones appear in the TCRdb table, and some are missing; sequencing was by immunoSEQ multiplex PCR. The table has 70,000 to 100,000 clones, 85% to 90% seen once. Material: blood. These receptors all stem from a person aged 18-70 years in good health.

The rearrangement joins TRBV27 to TRBJ2-7; tentative D call: TRBD2 (6 bases). The length of the CDR3 is 16 residues. Trimming stripped 3 bases from V and 0 bases from J, with 15 bases between. CDR1 MNHEY and CDR2 SMNVEV come from the germline V gene (reference sequence). The CDR3 DNA sequence: TGTGCCAGCAGTTTGCAACCGGGACTGCGCTCCTACGAGCAGTACTTC. Protein product: CASSLQPGLRSYEQYF.

This chain links TRBV19 with TRBJ1-2; a weak D match, TRBD1 (5 bases). V lost 4 bases to trimming and J lost 2 bases, with 14 bases between them. The CDR3 loop spans 15 amino acids. CDR1 is LNHDA, CDR2 SQIVND, per germline (reference sequence). The CDR3 nucleotides read TGTGCCAGTAGTACGCTACCGGGACGGAACTATGGCTACACCTTC. Protein sequence: CASSTLPGRNYGYTF.

The chain is built from TRBV6-5 and TRBJ2-1; D not certain. Germline V gene sequence: CDR1 MNHEY, CDR2 SVGAGI. CDR3 length equals 15 residues. V was cut by 5 bases and J by 7 bases, with 18 bases left in between. The CDR3 loop is CASSPGAGSTNEQFF. The CDR3 DNA reads TGTGCCAGCAGTCCTGGTGCTGGCTCGACAAATGAGCAGTTCTTC.

The V gene is TRBV28, the J gene TRBJ2-1; maybe TRBD1 (6 bases). Germline V CDR1 and CDR2: MDHEN, SYDVKM. This CDR3 region has 16 residues. Trimming took off 2 bases at V and 8 bases at J, with 19 bases between the two ends. CDR3 nucleotide sequence: TGTGCCAGCAGTTTAGCAGGGGAAGGGAATCGCCATGAGCAGTTCTTC. Its protein is CASSLAGEGNRHEQFF.

The CDR3 loop is CASRRTEKSDTQYF. The CDR3 coding sequence is TGTGCCAGCAGAAGGACAGAGAAATCGGATACGCAGTATTTT. This chain uses TRBV25-1 with TRBJ2-3, with a possible D match to TRBD1 (6 bases). The V and J ends lost 6 bases and 6 bases respectively, with 16 bases between them. The CDR3 is 14 amino acids. Germline V CDR1 and CDR2: MGHDK, SYGVNS.

This rearrangement joins TRBV19 to TRBJ2-5; possibly TRBD2 for D (6 bases). V was shortened by 7 bases and J by 9 bases, with 30 bases between the two germline ends. CDR3 length equals 17 residues. Germline V gene sequence: CDR1 LNHDA, CDR2 SQIVND (reference sequence). In DNA, the CDR3 is TGTGCCAGTAACCCCATGAGGATAGCGGCCTCGCCTAGGGCCCAGTACTTC. It specifies CASNPMRIAASPRAQYF.

The chain employs TRBV4-2 and TRBJ1-2; D is unresolved. Germline loops: CDR1 LGHNA, CDR2 YNFKEQ. The CDR3 is 13 residues long. The V and J ends lost 0 bases and 4 bases respectively, with 6 bases between them. This CDR3 is CASSQEVAYGYTF. CDR3 nucleotide sequence: TGTGCCAGCAGCCAAGAGGTAGCCTATGGCTACACCTTC.

This sequence joins TRBV6-1 and TRBJ2-3; D possibly corresponds to TRBD2 (7 bases). Trimming took off 0 bases at V and 3 bases at J, with 19 bases between the two ends. Germline V lookup: CDR1 MNHNS, CDR2 SASEGT. CDR3 size: 18 residues. CDR3 loop: CASSEALRRGGITDTQYF. CDR3 bases: TGTGCCAGCAGTGAAGCGCTTCGGAGGGGGGGGATTACAGATACGCAGTATTTT.

Only one count was recorded for this clone. The chain joins TRBV28 to TRBJ1-3; D unresolved. Germline V gene lookup returns CDR1 MDHEN and CDR2 SYDVKM. The V and J ends lost 6 bases and 1 base respectively, with 7 bases between them. This CDR3 is built from 13 residues. The CDR3 DNA reads TGTGCCAGCAGCCTCCCTTCTGGAAACACCATATATTTT. This encodes CASSLPSGNTIYF.

The chain couples TRBV6-4 to TRBJ2-3; 13 bases line up with TRBD2. V gave up 5 bases and J gave up 0 bases; unmatched junction bases: 5. The CDR3 consists of 17 residues. Germline loops: CDR1 MRHNA, CDR2 SNTAGT. CDR3 coding DNA: TGTGCCAGCAGTCCCGGGACTAGCGGGACTAGCACAGATACGCAGTATTTT. Translation gives CASSPGTSGTSTDTQYF.

The V and J genes are TRBV11-2 and TRBJ2-7; D possibly corresponds to TRBD2 (6 bases). Trimming took 6 bases from V and 1 from J, leaving 19 bases between them. The V gene's germline CDR1 is SGHAT and CDR2 FQNNGV. This CDR3 spans 16 amino acids. The DNA of the CDR3 is TGTGCCAGCAGATACGAATATGGGGGGTTTTCCTACGAGCAGTACTTC. This encodes CASRYEYGGFSYEQYF.

This CDR3 is CASSLVPGQIAGELFF. CDR3 DNA: TGCGCCAGCAGCTTGGTCCCGGGACAGATCGCCGGGGAGCTGTTTTTT. The chain is built from TRBV5-1 and TRBJ2-2, with 7 positions matching TRBD1. Germline-derived CDR1 and CDR2 are SGHRS and YFSETQ. J gave up 6 bases and V 0 bases, and 8 bases lay outside the gene matches. CDR3 length equals 16 residues.

V gene TRBV4-1 combines with J gene TRBJ1-2; possibly TRBD1 for D (6 bases). CDR1 is MGHRA and CDR2 is YSYEKL in the germline V gene. The CDR3 spans 12 residues. With 1 base removed from V and 6 bases from J, the gap between germline ends came to 6 bases. The DNA of the CDR3 is TGCGCCAGCAGCCAAGGGGGGCATGGCTACACCTTC. Protein product: CASSQGGHGYTF.

This sequence joins TRBV6-4 and TRBJ2-1; the match to TRBD1 covers 7 bases. V trimming: 0 bases; J trimming: 9 bases; junction bases outside the gene matches: 2. This CDR3 has 13 residues. CDR1 is MRHNA, CDR2 SNTAGT, per germline. CDR3 DNA sequence: TGTGCCAGCAGTGACTCTGACAGGGCTGAGCAGTTCTTC. Translated: CASSDSDRAEQFF.

The chain recombines TRBV6-5 with TRBJ2-2; D unclear. Between the trimmed V and J ends, which lost 4 bases and 1 base, there was a span of 7 bases. Looked up from germline, CDR1 is MNHEY and CDR2 is SVGAGI. CDR3 length: 14 residues. The DNA for the CDR3 is TGTGCCAGCAGTTTAAGGGAGAACACCGGGGAGCTGTTTTTT. Translating it yields CASSLRENTGELFF.

The V and J genes are TRBV7-3 and TRBJ2-3; 9 bases are a match to TRBD1. Germline CDR1 reads SGHTA; CDR2 reads FQGTGA. The CDR3 spans 15 residues. J lost 4 bases, V lost 5 bases, and 7 bases had no gene match. CDR3 sequence: CASSVGTGYADTQYF. The CDR3, as DNA: TGTGCCAGCAGCGTTGGGACAGGGTATGCAGATACGCAGTATTTT.

The chain is built from TRBV5-6 and TRBJ1-5; 10 bases align to TRBD1. This CDR3 has 16 residues. The J segment lost 5 bases and the V segment lost 0 bases, leaving 5 bases of the junction unmatched. Germline lookup yields CDR1 SGHDT and CDR2 YYEEEE. The CDR3 nucleotides are TGTGCCAGCAGCTTGGGACAGGGGGCAGGCGATCAGCCCCAGCATTTT. This gives the protein CASSLGQGAGDQPQHF.

This chain joins TRBV11-3 and TRBJ2-7; the match to TRBD1 covers 7 bases. Germline V gene sequence: CDR1 SGHNT, CDR2 YENEEA. The V segment lost 6 bases and the J segment 1 base; nucleotides outside the gene matches: 6. The CDR3 runs to 14 residues. The CDR3 region has the DNA TGTGCCAGCAGTTTGCGGACAGGTTCCTACGAGCAGTACTTC. Amino acid sequence: CASSLRTGSYEQYF.

The CDR3 region has the DNA TGTGCCAGCCCGCCCCCGGGACTAGCGGGAGGCGGTGAGCAGTTCTTC. Its protein is CASPPPGLAGGGEQFF. The chain recombines TRBV2 with TRBJ2-1; 15 bases are shared with TRBD2. CDR3 length equals 16 residues. With 8 bases clipped from V and 9 bases from J, the junction kept 11 bases outside the gene matches. The germline V gene encodes CDR1 SNHLY and CDR2 FYNNEI.